This passage covers 6 T cell receptor beta chains from one sample sequenced in a study of regulatory T cells in long-lasting Graves disease. Libraries of TCR beta came from iRepertoire HTBI primers plus Arm-PCR of CDR3 regions. One entry per CDR3 protein, called by TCRdb with MiXCR from the multiplex PCR reads. The sample records 400,000 to 650,000 distinct CDR3 sequences, about 15% being singletons. As to time point: newly diagnosed GD, antithyroid drugs for less than 3 months. With RNA extracted from PBMCs as input, the TCR library was made. The same sample was also studied in work on T cells in Graves' hyperthyroidism and ophthalmopathy.

The input for sequencing was peripheral blood mononuclear cells (PBMCs), taken at new diagnosis, from a patient treated with antithyroid drugs. Receptors were obtained from a woman aged 40-60 years with Graves disease.

The chain recombines TRBV7-2 with TRBJ1-6, with D hard to call. Germline-derived CDR1 and CDR2 are SGHTA and FQGNSA. The CDR3 loop spans 14 amino acids. V was clipped by 1 base and J by 10 bases, with 11 bases between them. CDR3: CASSLGYQTSPLHF. CDR3 DNA sequence: TGTGCCAGCAGCTTAGGGTACCAGACCTCACCCCTCCACTTT.

This clonotype was seen many times. CDR3 DNA sequence: TGTGCCAGCAGTTTATCACGTCCCCCTACGGCTGAAGCTTTCTTT. Amino acid sequence: CASSLSRPPTAEAFF. J is TRBJ1-1 and V is TRBV27; unclear D gene. V was shortened by 0 bases and J by 6 bases, with 14 bases between the two germline ends. This CDR3 spans 15 amino acids. Germline assignment: CDR1 MNHEY and CDR2 SMNVEV (reference sequence).

V gene TRBV12-3 or TRBV12-4 combines with J gene TRBJ2-7; perhaps TRBD1 as D (6 bases). The ends were cut back, 7 bases at V and 2 bases at J, with 12 bases in the middle. There are 13 residues in the CDR3. Here the CDR3 reads CASNLRTAYEQYF. The CDR3 region has the DNA TGTGCCAGCAACCTTAGGACAGCCTACGAGCAGTACTTC.

This clonotype was counted a few times. The chain is built from TRBV6-1 and TRBJ1-6; the D is unclear. Trimming shortened V by 6 bases and J by 0 bases, and 18 bases separated the two germline ends. The CDR3 has 18 amino acids. Germline CDR1 is MNHNS and CDR2 is SASEGT. The CDR3 DNA is TGTGCCAGCAGCTTCACCGGGCCGCAAGGCTCCTATAATTCACCCCTCCACTTT. Translation: CASSFTGPQGSYNSPLHF.

The chain uses TRBV9 and TRBJ1-3; D unresolved. Trimming cost V 3 bases and J 4 bases, with 5 bases left between them. Per the germline V gene, CDR1 is SGDLS and CDR2 is YYNGEE. CDR3 length: 12 amino acids. The CDR3 here is CASSAVGNTIYF. DNA for the CDR3: TGTGCCAGCAGCGCTGTGGGAAACACCATATATTTT. The full variable domain, its missing parts supplied by reference TRBV9 and TRBJ1-3, is DSGVTQTPKHLITATGQRVTLRCSPRSGDLSVYWYQQSLDQGLQFLIQYYNGEERAKGNILERFSAQQFPDLHSELNLSSLELGDSALYFCASSAVGNTIYFGEGSWLTVV.

In this sample, this clonotype turned up a few times. The chain uses TRBV4-1 and TRBJ1-1; D may be TRBD1 (5 bases). Germline V gene data show CDR1 as MGHRA and CDR2 as YSYEKL. Trimming took off 2 bases at V and 0 bases at J, with 13 bases between the two ends. The CDR3 spans 16 residues. The CDR3 bases are TGCGCCAGCAGCCAAATGGGGGTGGGATTGAACACTGAAGCTTTCTTT. Translated, it gives CASSQMGVGLNTEAFF.